What follows are 14 T cell receptor beta chains derived from one specimen sequenced in a study of human T cells and chemical hapten exposure. TCRdb independently ran MiXCR on the RACE reads; one entry per CDR3 protein. The data show over 80,000 distinct CDR3 sequences, about a tenth seen once. Specified time point: patch test 3, about 24 weeks after DPC sensitization. The treatment was: therapeutic diphenylcyclopropenone sensitization with weekly scalp DPC. The sample consisted of whole blood, taken in connection with sensitization to the hapten diphenylcyclopropenone (DPC). Receptors originate from a woman under 40 with alopecia areata. Some clones in this sample may be carry-over from other donors' samples.

In its sample, this clonotype was seen many times. The CDR3 DNA sequence: TGTGCCAGCAGTGTGGCCGGGGCGAACTACAATGAGCAGTTCTTC. This translates into CASSVAGANYNEQFF. V usage is TRBV25-1 and J usage is TRBJ2-1; TRBD1 or TRBD2 may be the D gene (5 bases each). This CDR3 region has 15 residues. The germline V and J ends were trimmed by 4 bases and 3 bases, with 13 bases remaining between them. Germline CDR1 reads MGHDK; CDR2 reads SYGVNS.

This clonotype appeared a single time. The CDR3 loop reads CASSYDTDYGYTF. The CDR3 DNA follows: TGCGCCAGCAGCTACGACACCGACTATGGCTACACCTTC. The V gene is TRBV5-1, the J gene TRBJ1-2; D gene uncertain. The length of the CDR3 is 13 residues. In germline, CDR1 is SGHRS, CDR2 YFSETQ. The ends were cut back, 3 bases at V and 3 bases at J, with 9 bases in the middle.

In the case of this clonotype: A clone one base away is much larger, so this may be a read error. The CDR3 loop reads CASSFTNTEAFF. The CDR3, as DNA: TGTGCCAGCAGCTTCACGAACACTGAAGCTTTCTTT. The chain carries TRBV7-2 and TRBJ1-1; no definite D call. Between the trimmed V and J ends, which lost 3 bases and 1 base, there was a span of 3 bases. The CDR3 has 12 amino acids. The germline gives CDR1 SGHTA, CDR2 FQGNSA.

This chain connects TRBV11-2 to TRBJ1-2, with TRBD1 as a possible D gene (5 bases). With 3 bases removed from V and 3 bases from J, the gap between germline ends came to 8 bases. The V gene's germline CDR1 is SGHAT and CDR2 FQNNGV. CDR3 length: 13 amino acids. CDR3 coding DNA: TGTGCCAGCAGCTTCCAGGGCGACTATGGCTACACCTTC. It encodes CASSFQGDYGYTF. The entire variable domain, with the rest obtained from reference TRBV11-2 and TRBJ1-2, is as follows: EAGVAQSPRYKIIEKRQSVAFWCNPISGHATLYWYQQILGQGPKLLIQFQNNGVVDDSQLPKDRFSAERLKGVDSTLKIQPAKLEDSAVYLCASSFQGDYGYTFGSGTRLTVV.

This clonotype has a count of ten or more. The genes are TRBV3-1 and TRBJ1-2; maybe TRBD1 (6 bases). The CDR3 is 13 amino acids. Trimming pared 4 bases from V and 8 bases from J, leaving 14 bases between. In germline, CDR1 is LGHDT, CDR2 YNNKEL (reference sequence). CDR3 protein: CASSPPQGRGYTF. The DNA of the CDR3 is TGTGCCAGCAGCCCCCCACAGGGCCGAGGCTACACCTTC. Complete variable domain (other parts from reference TRBV3-1 and TRBJ1-2): DTAVSQTPKYLVTQMGNDKSIKCEQNLGHDTMYWYKQDSKKFLKIMFSYNNKELIINETVPNRFSPKSPDKAHLNLHINSLELGDSAVYFCASSPPQGRGYTFGSGTRLTVV.

This clonotype appeared once. The rearrangement joins TRBV20-1 to TRBJ1-5; weak D call: TRBD1 (5 bases). This CDR3 is 14 amino acids long. The germline V gene has CDR1 DFQATT and CDR2 SNEGSKA (reference sequence). V shed 6 bases and J shed 8 bases, with 20 bases lying between them. The CDR3 nucleotides are TGCAGTGCGCCCGGGTCTGGGGCGTTCAAGCCCCAGCATTTT. Translated, it gives CSAPGSGAFKPQHF.

This clonotype was found a few times. The gene calls are TRBV2 and TRBJ2-6, with 9 positions matching TRBD1. This CDR3 region has 18 residues. Germline V gene sequence: CDR1 SNHLY, CDR2 FYNNEI. The J segment lost 0 bases and the V segment lost 6 bases, leaving 9 bases of the junction unmatched. For the CDR3, the DNA is TGTGCCAGCAGGGCCCCGACAGGGGGAAGCTCTGGGGCCAACGTCCTGACTTTC. Translating it yields CASRAPTGGSSGANVLTF. Supplemented by reference TRBV2 and TRBJ2-6, the full variable domain reads EPEVTQTPSHQVTQMGQEVILRCVPISNHLYFYWYRQILGQKVEFLVSFYNNEISEKSEIFDDQFSVERPDGSNFTLKIRSTKLEDSAMYFCASRAPTGGSSGANVLTFGAGSRLTVL.

There are a few counts of this clonotype. The genes are TRBV6-5 and TRBJ2-3; maybe TRBD1 (5 bases). Germline V gene sequence: CDR1 MNHEY, CDR2 SVGAGI. The V gene lost 2 bases and the J gene lost 3 bases, with 12 bases spanning the gap. CDR3 length: 15 residues. The CDR3 sequence: CASSYGFGATDTQYF. CDR3 coding DNA: TGTGCCAGCAGTTACGGGTTTGGGGCTACAGATACGCAGTATTTT.

A few counts support this clonotype. The chain employs TRBV18 and TRBJ2-5; TRBD2 agrees at 7 bases. This CDR3 is 13 amino acids long. CDR1 and CDR2 from the germline V gene are KGHSH and LQKENI. J was trimmed by 2 bases and V by 5 bases; bases with no gene match: 2. CDR3 nucleotides: TGTGCCAGCTCAGGACTAGGGCAAGAGACCCAGTACTTC. Its translation: CASSGLGQETQYF.

There are many counts of this clonotype. V and J are TRBV6-5 and TRBJ1-6, with D possibly matching TRBD1 (5 bases). Trimming removed 6 bases at V and 9 bases at J, with 12 bases between. CDR1 and CDR2 from the germline V gene are MNHEY and SVGAGI. There are 13 residues in the CDR3. This chain's CDR3 is CASSQSGVSPLHF. The CDR3 region has the DNA TGTGCCAGCAGCCAATCGGGGGTTTCACCCCTCCACTTT.

The gene calls are TRBV29-1 and TRBJ1-3, with a tentative D call TRBD1 (5 bases). Between the trimmed V and J ends, which lost 6 bases and 0 bases, there was a span of 9 bases. Germline-derived CDR1 and CDR2 are SQVTM and ANQGSEA. This CDR3 has 13 amino acids. The CDR3 is CSVQATSGNTIYF. CDR3 in DNA: TGCAGCGTACAGGCAACCTCTGGAAACACCATATATTTT.

This clonotype was counted at least ten times. The genes are TRBV9 and TRBJ2-3; D remains ambiguous. Deletions cut 0 bases from V and 4 bases from J, with 6 bases between. From germline, CDR1 is SGDLS and CDR2 YYNGEE. CDR3 length: 13 amino acids. The CDR3 here is CASSVDFADTQYF. CDR3 nucleotides: TGTGCCAGCAGCGTAGACTTTGCAGATACGCAGTATTTT.

The V call is TRBV5-8, the J call TRBJ2-5; TRBD2 matches at 9 bases. The CDR3 length is 15 residues. Germline-derived CDR1 and CDR2 are SGHTS and YDEGEE. V lost 6 bases, J lost 1 base, and 7 bases stayed unmatched. The CDR3 region has the DNA TGTGCCAGCAACCCGCGGACTAGCGTCCAAGAGACCCAGTACTTC. Protein: CASNPRTSVQETQYF. Full variable domain (outside the CDR3, taken from reference TRBV5-8 and TRBJ2-5): EAGVTQSPTHLIKTRGQQATLRCSPISGHTSVYWYQQALGLGLQFLLWYDEGEERNRGNFPPRFSGRQFPNYSSELNVNALELEDSALYLCASNPRTSVQETQYFGPGTRLLVL.

The chain carries TRBV7-9 and TRBJ2-7, with 7 bases lining up with TRBD1. CDR3 length equals 13 residues. Germline-derived CDR1 and CDR2 are SEHNR and FQNEAQ (reference sequence). J gave up 6 bases and V 5 bases, and 7 bases lay outside the gene matches. The CDR3 spells CASSLTTGTEQYV. The CDR3 nucleotides read TGTGCCAGCAGCCTAACGACAGGGACCGAGCAGTACGTC.